The next 15 T cell receptor beta chains were all read from a single sample in a study of blood T cell repertoires in COVID-19. The table came from immunoSEQ multiplex PCR; TCRdb's copy has only in-frame clones and leaves some out. Of nearly 300,000 clones in the sample, roughly 91% were seen once. Sequencing was performed on PBMCs or T cells enriched from blood (not recorded which). These receptors were taken from a woman in her forties or fifties who had been exposed to COVID-19.

The rearrangement joins TRBV3-1 (or the pseudogene TRBV3-2) to TRBJ1-4; 8 positions match TRBD1. Trimming took 4 bases from V and 8 from J; bases not matched to a gene: 9. This CDR3 contains 15 residues. Germline-derived CDR1 and CDR2 are LGHDT and YNNKEL (reference sequence). CDR3 amino acids: CASSLYGQGGEKLFF. The CDR3 nucleotides are TGTGCCAGCAGCCTCTACGGACAGGGAGGCGAAAAACTGTTTTTT.

The chain joins TRBV28 to TRBJ2-6; D call uncertain. Trimming cost V 6 bases and J 0 bases, with 9 bases left between them. The germline V gene encodes CDR1 MDHEN and CDR2 SYDVKM. The CDR3 runs to 15 residues. CDR3 amino acids: CASSRTASGANVLTF. For the CDR3, the DNA is TGTGCCAGCAGCCGTACAGCCTCTGGGGCCAACGTCCTGACTTTC.

This clone was seen once. The chain joins TRBV28 to TRBJ1-4; D is possibly TRBD1 (5 bases). The V and J ends lost 9 bases and 0 bases respectively, with 8 bases between them. CDR3 length: 13 amino acids. Germline assignment: CDR1 MDHEN and CDR2 SYDVKM. Written as DNA, the CDR3 is TGTGCCAGTGAGACAGCAACTAATGAAAAACTGTTTTTT. Amino acids: CASETATNEKLFF.

The chain recombines TRBV28 with TRBJ1-5, with 10 bases matching TRBD1. CDR1 MDHEN and CDR2 SYDVKM come from the germline V gene. This CDR3 is 14 amino acids long. The junction had 6 bases not matched to a gene; V was cut back by 8 bases and J by 5 bases. The DNA for the CDR3 is TGTGCCAGCGGGGACAGGGGCCCCCATCAGCCCCAGCATTTT. Residues: CASGDRGPHQPQHF.

The rearrangement links TRBV19 to TRBJ1-2, with D maybe TRBD1 (6 bases). Germline V gene sequence: CDR1 LNHDA, CDR2 SQIVND (reference sequence). There are 14 residues in the CDR3. V lost 3 bases and J 3 bases, leaving 11 bases between the germline ends. The CDR3 here is CASSIRGRDYGYTF. CDR3 coding DNA: TGTGCCAGTAGTATCAGGGGTCGGGACTATGGCTACACCTTC.

CDR3 sequence (DNA): TGTGCCAGCAGTATCCTTAGGACAGCTGACTCCACCATATATTTT. It yields the protein CASSILRTADSTIYF. The chain joins TRBV6-5 to TRBJ1-3; possibly TRBD1 for D (6 bases). Germline-derived CDR1 and CDR2 are MNHEY and SVGAGI. This CDR3 contains 15 residues. Deletions cut 5 bases from V and 9 bases from J, with 20 bases between.

V and J are TRBV19 and TRBJ1-2, with 8 bases lining up with TRBD1. J lost 0 bases, V lost 7 bases, and 10 bases had no gene match. Germline loops: CDR1 LNHDA, CDR2 SQIVND (reference sequence). CDR3 length equals 16 residues. The CDR3 nucleotides read TGTGCCAGTACCCCAGCAGGGGGCAGAGCTAACTATGGCTACACCTTC. Its translation is CASTPAGGRANYGYTF.

This chain joins TRBV2 and TRBJ2-7; D gene unclear. The V gene lost 4 bases and the J gene lost 0 bases, with 13 bases spanning the gap. The CDR3 spans 15 residues. Germline lookup yields CDR1 SNHLY and CDR2 FYNNEI. The CDR3 sequence: CASSVSYPSSYEQYF. CDR3 DNA: TGTGCCAGCAGTGTTTCCTATCCGAGCTCCTACGAGCAGTACTTC.

The V gene is TRBV5-1, the J gene TRBJ2-7; 7 bases are a match to TRBD1. The CDR3 extends over 15 amino acids. J gave up 2 bases and V 4 bases, and 9 bases lay outside the gene matches. The germline CDR1 and CDR2 sequences are SGHRS and YFSETQ. CDR3 DNA: TGCGCCAGCAGCCCATGGGACAGAACCACCTACGAGCAGTACTTC. This translates into CASSPWDRTTYEQYF.

The chain recombines TRBV6-5 with TRBJ2-7; D possibly corresponds to TRBD2 (5 bases). V lost 6 bases to trimming and J lost 2 bases, with 11 bases between them. Germline CDR1 MNHEY, CDR2 SVGAGI. The CDR3 length is 13 residues. The CDR3 loop is CASRAGIPYEQYF. CDR3 bases: TGTGCCAGCAGAGCCGGGATACCCTACGAGCAGTACTTC.

This sequence joins TRBV6-5 and TRBJ1-2, with D unresolved. Germline V gene data show CDR1 as MNHEY and CDR2 as SVGAGI. With 8 bases removed from V and 4 bases from J, the gap between germline ends came to 14 bases. The CDR3 totals 13 residues. CDR3 sequence reads: CASVEGGAYGYTF. DNA for the CDR3: TGTGCCAGCGTTGAGGGCGGCGCCTATGGCTACACCTTC.

This clone was seen just once. The chain employs TRBV29-1 and TRBJ2-2; TRBD1 matches at 8 bases. J was trimmed by 4 bases and V by 5 bases; bases with no gene match: 9. The V gene's germline CDR1 is SQVTM and CDR2 ANQGSEA. This CDR3 is built from 15 residues. This CDR3 reads CSVFRSDRATGELFF. The CDR3 DNA is TGCAGCGTTTTTCGCTCGGACAGGGCCACCGGGGAGCTGTTTTTT.

The V and J genes are TRBV2 and TRBJ2-4; D is possibly TRBD2 (6 bases). The CDR3 is 17 amino acids. V lost 4 bases and J 0 bases, leaving 16 bases between the germline ends. Germline CDR1 SNHLY, CDR2 FYNNEI. The CDR3 DNA reads as TGTGCCAGCAGTGCGGGACTCATGAGCCTAGCCAAAAACATTCAGTACTTC. The encoded protein is CASSAGLMSLAKNIQYF.

This sequence joins TRBV7-9 and TRBJ1-1; D might be TRBD1 (6 bases). The CDR3 totals 15 residues. Germline assignment: CDR1 SEHNR and CDR2 FQNEAQ (reference sequence). Trimming took 2 bases from V and 0 from J, leaving 10 bases between them. The CDR3 DNA sequence: TGTGCCAGCAGCTTAACGACAGGCGTGAACACTGAAGCTTTCTTT. Translated, it gives CASSLTTGVNTEAFF.

This clone was counted a single time. This chain joins TRBV28 and TRBJ2-3, with TRBD1 matching 8 bases. CDR1 is MDHEN, CDR2 SYDVKM, per germline. Trimming cost V 5 bases and J 2 bases; bases outside gene matches: 6. The CDR3 loop spans 15 amino acids. In nucleotides, the CDR3 is TGTGCCAGCAGTCCCCTGACAGGGGTCACAGATACGCAGTATTTT. It encodes CASSPLTGVTDTQYF.